This is a list of T cell receptor beta chains from one sample in a study of control samples from healthy donors and cancer patients. TCRdb's copy holds only in-frame clones and misses some; the assay was immunoSEQ multiplex PCR. In the table there are some 130,000 clones, 80% to 95% of which are singletons. The sequencing sample was made of blood. The receptors were gathered from a man younger than 35 in good health. The CDR3 runs from the conserved cysteine through the conserved F or W. The D gene is left open where the match is weak. The size entry is marked missing in some rows and otherwise reads once, few, many or a size class.

CASRGAALFETQYF	TGCGCCAGCCGGGGCGCCGCTCTTTTCGAGACCCAGTACTTC	TRBJ2-5	TRBV5-1	.	.
CASSYRGNRADTQYF	TGTGCCAGCAGTTACAGGGGGAATCGGGCAGATACGCAGTATTTT	TRBJ2-3	TRBV6-6	.	.
CAISDSSGFYGYTF	TGTGCCATCAGTGACAGCTCGGGTTTCTATGGCTACACCTTC	TRBJ1-2	TRBV10-3	.	.
CASKSRSGELFF	TGTGCCAGCAAGTCCAGGAGCGGGGAGCTGTTTTTT	TRBJ2-2	TRBV2	.	.
CASSDLDRVGTDTQYF	TGTGCCAGCAGCGACCTGGACAGGGTAGGGACAGATACGCAGTATTTT	TRBJ2-3	TRBV9	TRBD1	.
CASSQDVLAGASYNEQFF	TGTGCCAGCAGCCAAGATGTCCTAGCGGGGGCCTCCTACAATGAGCAGTTCTTC	TRBJ2-1	TRBV3-1/TRBV3-2	TRBD2	.
CASSVAPGGGSYNEQFF	TGTGCCAGCAGCGTAGCTCCCGGCGGGGGTTCCTACAATGAGCAGTTCTTC	TRBJ2-1	TRBV9	TRBD2	.
CASSDEGETQYF	TGTGCCAGCAGTGATGAGGGGGAGACCCAGTACTTC	TRBJ2-5	TRBV2	.	.
CASSQAPAGNTIYF	TGTGCCAGCAGCCAGGCGCCGGCTGGAAACACCATATATTTT	TRBJ1-3	TRBV6-4	.	.
CASSLRQLNTEAFF	TGTGCCAGCAGCTTGCGACAGCTGAACACTGAAGCTTTCTTT	TRBJ1-1	TRBV5-4	.	once
CACGGPGGDNEQFF	TGTGCCTGCGGTGGGCCGGGAGGGGACAATGAGCAGTTCTTC	TRBJ2-1	TRBV30	TRBD2	.
CASSGQGAVGYTF	TGTGCCAGCAGCGGACAGGGGGCGGTTGGCTACACCTTC	TRBJ1-2	TRBV6-4	TRBD1	.
CASSSPGESYEQYF	TGTGCCAGCAGCTCTCCCGGGGAATCCTACGAGCAGTACTTC	TRBJ2-7	TRBV11-1	.	.
CASSKPGGTGNTIYF	TGTGCCAGCAGCAAACCGGGAGGGACTGGAAACACCATATATTTT	TRBJ1-3	TRBV7-2	.	.
CASRPAYSYEQYF	TGTGCCAGCAGACCAGCCTACTCCTACGAGCAGTACTTC	TRBJ2-7	TRBV6-5	.	.
CASKPGGSAGAGELFF	TGTGCCAGCAAACCCGGAGGTAGCGCGGGTGCCGGGGAGCTGTTTTTT	TRBJ2-2	TRBV6-4	.	.
CASSDAGTSAYEQYF	TGTGCCAGCAGTGATGCCGGGACTAGCGCCTACGAGCAGTACTTC	TRBJ2-7	TRBV6-1	TRBD2	.
CASRAPGVGKNTGELFF	TGTGCCAGTAGAGCCCCAGGGGTCGGTAAGAACACCGGGGAGCTGTTTTTT	TRBJ2-2	TRBV19	.	once
CASSLGQSTEAFF	TGTGCCAGCAGCCTAGGACAGTCCACTGAAGCTTTCTTT	TRBJ1-1	TRBV9	.	once
CASSRGQGYTEAFF	TGTGCCAGCAGCCGCGGACAGGGGTACACTGAAGCTTTCTTT	TRBJ1-1	TRBV6-6	TRBD1	.
CASSLALHTEAFF	TGTGCCAGCAGTTTAGCACTCCACACTGAAGCTTTCTTT	TRBJ1-1	TRBV12-3/TRBV12-4	.	.
CASSPSVRPLAGNGYTF	TGTGCCAGCTCACCCTCGGTCAGGCCCCTCGCAGGCAATGGCTACACCTTC	TRBJ1-2	TRBV18	.	.
CASSAGQQQETQYF	TGTGCCAGCAGCGCGGGACAGCAACAAGAGACCCAGTACTTC	TRBJ2-5	TRBV9	TRBD1	.
CASSLDRFAATGELFF	TGTGCCAGCAGCTTAGATCGCTTCGCAGCCACCGGGGAGCTGTTTTTT	TRBJ2-2	TRBV11-2	.	few
CASSPRGGPSTDTQYF	TGTGCCAGCAGTCCCCGGGGGGGCCCAAGCACAGATACGCAGTATTTT	TRBJ2-3	TRBV2	TRBD2	.
CASSWGDRGRPNYGYTF	TGTGCCAGCAGCTGGGGGGACAGGGGACGTCCTAACTATGGCTACACCTTC	TRBJ1-2	TRBV7-3	TRBD1	.
CASSVPESSYEQYF	TGTGCCAGCAGTGTACCGGAGAGCTCCTACGAGCAGTACTTC	TRBJ2-7	TRBV25-1	.	.
CASSRPREEQFF	TGTGCCAGCAGTAGACCCCGGGAGGAGCAGTTCTTC	TRBJ2-1	TRBV27	.	once
CASSAWTVGQETQYF	TGTGCCAGCAGCGCCTGGACAGTTGGGCAAGAAACCCAGTACTTC	TRBJ2-5	TRBV6-5	.	.
CASSLGASGGAQETQYF	TGTGCCAGCAGCTTGGGGGCTAGCGGGGGGGCACAAGAGACCCAGTACTTC	TRBJ2-5	TRBV5-4	TRBD2	.
CASSRFSDTLYNEQFF	TGTGCCAGCTCACGGTTCTCGGACACTCTATACAATGAGCAGTTCTTC	TRBJ2-1	TRBV18	.	.
CASSLDSNEQYF	TGTGCCAGCAGCTTAGATTCAAACGAGCAGTACTTC	TRBJ2-7	TRBV7-9	.	.
CASSLDGASYEQYF	TGCGCCAGCAGCTTGGACGGGGCCTCCTACGAGCAGTACTTC	TRBJ2-7	TRBV5-1	.	.
CASSEDEKLFF	TGTGCCAGCAGTGAGGATGAAAAACTGTTTTTT	TRBJ1-4	TRBV2	.	.
CASSLGGLDTQYF	TGTGCCAGCAGTTTAGGGGGGTTGGATACGCAGTATTTT	TRBJ2-3	TRBV12-3/TRBV12-4	.	.
CASSIQGGQGGETQYF	TGCGCCAGCAGCATCCAAGGCGGACAGGGAGGTGAGACCCAGTACTTC	TRBJ2-5	TRBV5-5	TRBD1	.
CASWGGTSGHNEQFF	TGTGCCAGCTGGGGGGGGACTAGCGGCCACAATGAGCAGTTCTTC	TRBJ2-1	TRBV2	TRBD2	.
CATKEGGARGNTIYF	TGTGCCACCAAAGAGGGGGGGGCGCGGGGAAACACCATATATTTT	TRBJ1-3	TRBV10-3	.	once
CASSTGTGMNTEAFF	TGTGCCAGCAGCACGGGGACGGGGATGAACACTGAAGCTTTCTTT	TRBJ1-1	TRBV7-3	.	.
CASSQRRDSQETQYF	TGCGCCAGCAGCCAACGGCGGGACTCCCAAGAGACCCAGTACTTC	TRBJ2-5	TRBV4-1	.	.
CASSPKTGANYGYTF	TGTGCCAGCAGTCCCAAGACAGGGGCGAACTATGGCTACACCTTC	TRBJ1-2	TRBV6-4	TRBD1	.